The 8 T cell receptor beta chains reported below all come from one sample, sequenced in a study of cytomegalovirus exposure and HLA in healthy donors. PCR was performed using 60 Vbeta and 13 Jbeta primers. This table comes from immunoSEQ multiplex PCR, and its TCRdb copy is limited to in-frame clones, with some not included. The sample includes over 110,000 clones, roughly four fifths seen only once; the top ten take more than 2.5%. Sequencing was performed on PBMCs. These receptor sequences come from a male donor in good health and CMV-seronegative.

The V and J genes are TRBV6-5 and TRBJ1-1; maybe TRBD1 (5 bases). From germline, CDR1 is MNHEY and CDR2 SVGAGI. V lost 7 bases, J lost 5 bases, and 20 bases lay in between. The CDR3 loop spans 15 amino acids. The CDR3 DNA reads TGTGCCAGCACCGAACCCCCAGGTGGGGGGACTGAAGCTTTCTTT. This codes for CASTEPPGGGTEAFF.

The V and J genes are TRBV5-1 and TRBJ1-3; a possible D gene is TRBD1 (6 bases). Trimming cost V 0 bases and J 8 bases, with 12 bases left between them. CDR3 length: 14 residues. Germline loops: CDR1 SGHRS, CDR2 YFSETQ. CDR3 sequence: CASSLGTVFDTIYF. The DNA for the CDR3 is TGCGCCAGCAGCTTGGGGACAGTGTTTGACACCATATATTTT. The variable domain in full, completed from reference TRBV5-1 and TRBJ1-3, reads KAGVTQTPRYLIKTRGQQVTLSCSPISGHRSVSWYQQTPGQGLQFLFEYFSETQRNKGNFPGRFSGRQFSNSRSEMNVSTLELGDSALYLCASSLGTVFDTIYFGEGSWLTVV.

This clone was observed once. The junction and the germline gene differ at one end; a read error may be behind it. This chain links TRBV5-6 with TRBJ1-1; possibly TRBD1 for D (6 bases). Germline values: CDR1 SGHDT, CDR2 YYEEEE. This CDR3 is 11 amino acids long. This CDR3 reads CASSRDTETFF. The CDR3 DNA reads TGTGCCAGCTCCCGGGACACTGAAACTTTCTTT.

V gene TRBV5-4 combines with J gene TRBJ2-1; D uncertain. V was clipped by 4 bases and J by 7 bases, with 15 bases between them. Germline CDR1 reads SGHNT; CDR2 reads YYREEE (reference sequence). This CDR3 comprises 14 residues. DNA of the CDR3: TGTGCCAGCAGCCACACCGTGGGCTGGAATGAGCAGTTCTTC. Residues: CASSHTVGWNEQFF.

This chain connects TRBV7-9 to TRBJ2-5; a possible D gene is TRBD1 (5 bases). From germline, CDR1 is SEHNR and CDR2 FQNEAQ (reference sequence). V dropped 5 bases and J dropped 3 bases, with 7 bases sitting between them. CDR3 length: 12 residues. The CDR3 here is CASSQGKETQYF. The CDR3 nucleotides are TGTGCCAGCAGCCAGGGAAAAGAGACCCAGTACTTC. Drawing the rest from reference TRBV7-9 and TRBJ2-5, the complete variable domain is DTGVSQNPRHKITKRGQNVTFRCDPISEHNRLYWYRQTLGQGPEFLTYFQNEAQLEKSRLLSDRFSAERPKGSFSTLEIQRTEQGDSAMYLCASSQGKETQYFGPGTRLLVL.

This chain joins TRBV29-1 and TRBJ2-1; TRBD2 matches at 8 bases. The CDR3 has 14 residues. J gave up 6 bases and V 6 bases, and 10 bases lay outside the gene matches. Germline CDR1 is SQVTM and CDR2 is ANQGSEA. The CDR3 reads CSVRGLVNSNEQFF. CDR3 in DNA: TGCAGCGTGAGGGGACTAGTCAATAGCAATGAGCAGTTCTTC.

In its sample, this clone was seen a few times. The J gene is TRBJ2-7, the V gene TRBV7-2, with 12 bases lining up with TRBD2. Germline trimming cut 3 bases from V and 7 bases from J; bases unmatched to any gene: 4. The CDR3 extends over 14 amino acids. Germline CDR1 reads SGHTA; CDR2 reads FQGNSA. The CDR3 DNA reads as TGTGCCAGCAGCTTCGGACTAGCGGGGCGGGAGCAGTACTTC. This sequence encodes CASSFGLAGREQYF. The whole variable domain, remainder taken from reference TRBV7-2 and TRBJ2-7, is GAGVSQSPSNKVTEKGKDVELRCDPISGHTALYWYRQSLGQGLEFLIYFQGNSAPDKSGLPSDRFSAERTGGSVSTLTIQRTQQEDSAVYLCASSFGLAGREQYFGPGTRLTVT.

This clone was observed a few times. V gene TRBV10-3 combines with J gene TRBJ1-4; D may be TRBD1 (6 bases). Trimming pared 10 bases from V and 3 bases from J, leaving 12 bases between. Germline CDR1 is ENHRY and CDR2 is SYGVKD. The CDR3 covers 13 residues. The CDR3 coding sequence is TGTGCCACCACTGACAGGTCTAATGAAAAACTGTTTTTT. It is translated as CATTDRSNEKLFF.